This T cell receptor (beta chain) was profiled in a study of shared clonotypes between healthy human individuals. General study points: Compared with memory subsets, naive subsets generally had larger estimated richness. When naive CD4 clonotypes were compared across a few donors, around 5% were shared.

The method was immunoSEQ multiplex PCR; TCRdb's version includes in-frame clones alone and lacks a portion of them. The sample includes 980,000 or so clones, roughly 72% of them seen just once. Only a few counts were recorded for this clone. Its antigen is not identified. At the DNA level, this CDR3 is encoded by other sequences in the same sample as well. The TCR was taken from a man aged 18 to 29 in good health. The specimen was memory CD4+ T cells sorted from blood. Indicated subset: CD45RA-negative fraction.

CDR3 in amino acids: CASSLTSGGSYEQYF. CDR3 DNA: TGTGCCAGCAGTTTAACCAGCGGGGGGTCCTACGAGCAGTACTTC. This sequence joins TRBV6-5 and TRBJ2-7; TRBD2 aligns across 9 bases. Germline V gives CDR1 MNHEY, CDR2 SVGAGI. Germline trimming cut 4 bases from V and 1 base from J; bases unmatched to any gene: 5. The CDR3 length is 15 residues.